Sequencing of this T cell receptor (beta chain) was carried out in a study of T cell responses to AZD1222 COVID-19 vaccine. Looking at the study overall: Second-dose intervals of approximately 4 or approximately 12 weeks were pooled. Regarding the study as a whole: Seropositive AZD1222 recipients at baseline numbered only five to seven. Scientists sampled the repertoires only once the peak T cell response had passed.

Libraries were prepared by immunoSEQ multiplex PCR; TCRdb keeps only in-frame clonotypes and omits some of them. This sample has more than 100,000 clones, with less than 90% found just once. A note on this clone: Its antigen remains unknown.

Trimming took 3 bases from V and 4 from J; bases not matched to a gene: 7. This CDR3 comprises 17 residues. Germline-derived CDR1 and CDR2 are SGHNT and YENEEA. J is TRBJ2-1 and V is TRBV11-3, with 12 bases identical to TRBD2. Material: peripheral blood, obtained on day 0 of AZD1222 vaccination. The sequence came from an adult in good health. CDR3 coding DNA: TGTGCCAGCAGCTTGCCTAGCGGGAGGGCCTCTTACAATGAGCAGTTCTTC. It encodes CASSLPSGRASYNEQFF.